A single T cell receptor beta chain is shown here with its context. Its matching antigen is unknown. This entry is derived from a study of T-cell reconstitution after alpha-beta-depleted transplantation in children. From germline, CDR1 is LGHNA and CDR2 YSLEER. The V end lost 0 bases, the J end lost 8 bases, and 16 bases lay between the germline ends. The CDR3 runs to 15 residues. Study-level points and caveats: When one year had passed after transplant, most T-cell counts and diversity came from newly produced T cells. Recipient T cells and thymic progenitors that survived were the source of the high TCRbeta diversity seen at day 60 in some patients. Expanded graft clones numbering several hundred reportedly gave rise to alpha-beta T cells about two months after transplant.

It was with unique molecular identifiers that the TCRbeta library was prepared. Each CDR3 protein gets one entry after TCRdb re-called the PCR reads with MiXCR. The sample carries 450,000 to 550,000 distinct CDR3 sequences, approximately 10% recorded once. The clonotype originates from a female patient aged 2 to 10 who had a stem cell transplant for aplastic anemia, so the T cells may come from the graft donor. This rearrangement joins TRBV4-3 to TRBJ1-2; D is possibly TRBD1 (6 bases). The input for sequencing was PBMCs, mostly from graft donor cells, taken 180 days after TCRalphabeta/CD19-depleted stem cell transplant. The DNA of the CDR3 is TGCGCCAGCAGCCAAGATCTAGGGGGGCGAGGCGGCTACACCTTC. Residues: CASSQDLGGRGGYTF.